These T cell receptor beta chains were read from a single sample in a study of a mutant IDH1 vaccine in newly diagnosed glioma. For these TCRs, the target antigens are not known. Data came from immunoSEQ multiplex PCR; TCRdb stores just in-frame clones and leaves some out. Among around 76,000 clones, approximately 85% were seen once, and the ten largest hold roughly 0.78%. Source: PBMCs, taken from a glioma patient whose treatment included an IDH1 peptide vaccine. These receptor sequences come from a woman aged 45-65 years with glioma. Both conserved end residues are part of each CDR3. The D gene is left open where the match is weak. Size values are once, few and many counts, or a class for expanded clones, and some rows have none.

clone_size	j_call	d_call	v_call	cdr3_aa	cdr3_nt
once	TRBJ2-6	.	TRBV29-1	CSPRQHSGANVLTF	TGCAGCCCCAGACAGCACTCTGGGGCCAACGTCCTGACTTTC
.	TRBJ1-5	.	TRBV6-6	CASSYGGSVGNQPQHF	TGTGCCAGCAGTTATGGAGGTTCGGTGGGCAATCAGCCCCAGCATTTT
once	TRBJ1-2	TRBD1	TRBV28	CASSLYGTGILGYTF	TGTGCCAGCAGTTTATATGGGACAGGCATTTTGGGCTACACCTTC
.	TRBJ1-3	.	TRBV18	CASSPTGRTGLSGNTIYF	TGTGCCAGCTCACCTACGGGAAGAACAGGTCTATCTGGAAACACCATATATTTT
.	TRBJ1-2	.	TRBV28	CASTLRQTYGYTF	TGTGCCAGCACACTACGACAGACCTATGGCTACACCTTC
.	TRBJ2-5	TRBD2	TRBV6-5	CASSYAISGETQYF	TGTGCCAGCAGTTACGCTATTAGCGGGGAGACCCAGTACTTC
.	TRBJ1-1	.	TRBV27	CASSLSGREAFF	TGTGCCAGCAGTTTATCGGGGAGGGAAGCTTTCTTT
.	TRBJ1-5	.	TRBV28	CASSSGREDSNQPQHF	TGTGCCAGCAGTTCGGGTCGGGAAGATAGCAATCAGCCCCAGCATTTT
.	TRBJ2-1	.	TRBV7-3	CASSLRVAEGNEQFF	TGTGCCAGCAGCTTACGCGTGGCGGAAGGGAATGAGCAGTTCTTC
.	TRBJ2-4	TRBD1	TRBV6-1	CASIRPGQGPNF	TGTGCCAGCATTCGACCGGGACAGGGTCCGAACTTC
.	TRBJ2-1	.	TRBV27	CASSFTPTDNEQFF	TGTGCCAGCAGTTTCACGCCCACGGACAATGAGCAGTTCTTC
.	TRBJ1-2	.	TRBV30	CAWSGSGTNRGYTF	TGTGCCTGGAGTGGATCCGGGACAAACCGTGGCTACACCTTC
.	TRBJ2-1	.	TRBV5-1	CASSFDSVYGEQFF	TGCGCCAGCAGCTTTGACTCGGTTTACGGTGAGCAGTTCTTC
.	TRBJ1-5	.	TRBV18	CASTYSSPSSNQPQHF	TGTGCCAGCACTTATTCTAGTCCTAGTAGCAATCAGCCCCAGCATTTT
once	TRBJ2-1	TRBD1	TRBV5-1	CASSPGGTGLVKQFF	TGCGCCAGCAGCCCGGGCGGGACAGGGTTGGTAAAGCAGTTCTTC
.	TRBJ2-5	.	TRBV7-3	CASSLGGPMETQYF	TGTGCCAGCAGCCTCGGAGGGCCAATGGAGACCCAGTACTTC
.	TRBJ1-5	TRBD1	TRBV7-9	CASSLGGQGAGQPQHF	TGTGCCAGCAGCTTAGGGGGACAGGGGGCTGGTCAGCCCCAGCATTTT
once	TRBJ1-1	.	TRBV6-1	CASSVEAGAWAFF	TGTGCCAGCAGTGTTGAGGCGGGGGCGTGGGCTTTCTTT
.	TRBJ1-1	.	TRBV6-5	CASSSDQNEAFF	TGTGCCAGCAGCTCCGACCAGAATGAAGCTTTCTTT
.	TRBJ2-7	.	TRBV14	CASSQARGTGEQYF	TGTGCCAGCAGCCAAGCACGAGGGACTGGGGAGCAGTACTTC
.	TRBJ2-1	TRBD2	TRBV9	CASSVEAGAIYNEQFF	TGTGCCAGCAGCGTAGAGGCGGGAGCAATCTACAATGAGCAGTTCTTC
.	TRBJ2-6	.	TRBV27	CASSGGSGANVLTF	TGTGCCAGCAGTGGTGGCTCTGGGGCCAACGTCCTGACTTTC
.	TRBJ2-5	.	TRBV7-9	CASSSFRDTQETQYF	TGTGCCAGCAGCTCCTTCCGGGACACCCAAGAGACCCAGTACTTC